This T cell receptor beta chain comes out of a study of T cell clonality in common variable immunodeficiency. CDR1 is MGHRA and CDR2 is YSYEKL in the germline V gene. Trimming cost V 5 bases and J 0 bases, with 14 bases left between them. This CDR3 has 15 residues. TCRdb keeps only in-frame clones here, not all; method: immunoSEQ multiplex PCR. The sample shows about 19,000 clones, no singletons; the ten largest hold about 2.5%. This clone showed up many times. Its antigen remains unknown. The CDR3 end lies 3 residues beyond the end of the read and is filled in from the germline J gene. Findings and limits, study-wide: Reportedly, TCR beta sequences from common variable immunodeficiency showed fewer deletions and N-nucleotide insertions.

The V call is TRBV4-1, the J call TRBJ2-7; D possibly corresponds to TRBD2 (6 bases). The TCR was taken from a human donor with common variable immunodeficiency. Sequenced input: peripheral blood mononuclear cells. The CDR3 region is CASSAGTFRSYEQYF. The sequenced part of the CDR3 DNA is TGCGCCAGCAGCGCTGGGACTTTTCGCTCCTACGAG.